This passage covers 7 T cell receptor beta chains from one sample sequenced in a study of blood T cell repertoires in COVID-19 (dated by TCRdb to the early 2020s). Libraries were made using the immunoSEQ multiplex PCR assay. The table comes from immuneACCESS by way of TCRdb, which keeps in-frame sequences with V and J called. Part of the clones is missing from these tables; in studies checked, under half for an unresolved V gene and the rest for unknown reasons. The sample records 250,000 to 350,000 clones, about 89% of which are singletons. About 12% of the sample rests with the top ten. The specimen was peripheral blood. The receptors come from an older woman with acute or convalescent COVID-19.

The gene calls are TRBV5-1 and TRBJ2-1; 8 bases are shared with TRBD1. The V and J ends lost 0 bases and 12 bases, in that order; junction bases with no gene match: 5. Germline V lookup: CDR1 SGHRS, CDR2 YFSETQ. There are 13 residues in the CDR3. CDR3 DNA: TGCGCCAGCAGCTTGGGACAGGGGTCGGCGCAGTTCTTC. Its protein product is CASSLGQGSAQFF.

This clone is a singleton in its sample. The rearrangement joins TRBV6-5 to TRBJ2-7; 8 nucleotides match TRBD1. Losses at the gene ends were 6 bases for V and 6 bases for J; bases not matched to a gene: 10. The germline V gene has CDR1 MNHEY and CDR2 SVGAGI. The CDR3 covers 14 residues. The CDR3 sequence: CASRDRVLPSEQYF. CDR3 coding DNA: TGTGCCAGCAGGGACAGGGTCCTTCCCTCCGAGCAGTACTTC.

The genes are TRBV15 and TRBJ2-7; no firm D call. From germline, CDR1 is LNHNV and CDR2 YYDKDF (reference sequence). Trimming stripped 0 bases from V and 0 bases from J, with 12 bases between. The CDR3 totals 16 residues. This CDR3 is CATSRDFNPSSYEQYF. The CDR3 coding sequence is TGTGCCACCAGCAGAGATTTCAACCCTAGCTCCTACGAGCAGTACTTC.

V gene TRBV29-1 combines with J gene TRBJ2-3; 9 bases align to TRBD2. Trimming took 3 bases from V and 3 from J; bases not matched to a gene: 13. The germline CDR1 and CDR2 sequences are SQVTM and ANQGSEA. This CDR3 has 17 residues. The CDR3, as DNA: TGCAGCGTTGAGGGACTAGCTTCCCCGGAGGGTACAGATACGCAGTATTTT. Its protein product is CSVEGLASPEGTDTQYF.

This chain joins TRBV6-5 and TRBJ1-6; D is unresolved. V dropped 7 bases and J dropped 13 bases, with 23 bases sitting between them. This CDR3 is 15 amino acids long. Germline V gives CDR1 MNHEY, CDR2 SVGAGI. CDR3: CASTTFRESGWPLHF. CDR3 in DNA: TGTGCCAGCACCACCTTCCGGGAATCCGGATGGCCCCTCCACTTT.

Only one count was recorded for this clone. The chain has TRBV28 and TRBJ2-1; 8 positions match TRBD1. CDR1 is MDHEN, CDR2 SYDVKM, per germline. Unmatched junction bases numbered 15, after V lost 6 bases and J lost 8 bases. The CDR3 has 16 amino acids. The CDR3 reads CASSPKDRVFLHEQFF. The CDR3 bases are TGTGCCAGCAGCCCGAAGGACAGGGTGTTTCTCCATGAGCAGTTCTTC.

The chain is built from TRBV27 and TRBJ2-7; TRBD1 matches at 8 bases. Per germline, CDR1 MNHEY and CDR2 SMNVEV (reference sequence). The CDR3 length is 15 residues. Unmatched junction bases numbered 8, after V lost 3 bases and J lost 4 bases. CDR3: CASSFRSGGEYEQYF. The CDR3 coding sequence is TGTGCCAGCAGTTTTAGGTCAGGGGGCGAGTACGAGCAGTACTTC.